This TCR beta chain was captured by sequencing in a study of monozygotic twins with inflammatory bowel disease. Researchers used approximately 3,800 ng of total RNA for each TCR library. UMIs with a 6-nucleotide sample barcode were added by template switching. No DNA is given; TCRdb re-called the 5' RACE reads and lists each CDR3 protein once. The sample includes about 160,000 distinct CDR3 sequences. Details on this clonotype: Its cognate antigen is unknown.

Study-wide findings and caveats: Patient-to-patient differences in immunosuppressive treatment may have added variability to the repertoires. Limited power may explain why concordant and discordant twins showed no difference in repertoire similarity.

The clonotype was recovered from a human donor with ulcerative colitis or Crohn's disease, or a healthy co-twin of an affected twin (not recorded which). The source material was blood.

This chain's CDR3 is CASSQAGTGGDYGYTF. The J gene is TRBJ1-2, the V gene TRBV4-1; TCRdb gives TRBD1 as the D gene, but with no DNA this cannot be confirmed. There are 16 residues in the CDR3. Germline CDR1 and CDR2: MGHRA and YSYEKL.